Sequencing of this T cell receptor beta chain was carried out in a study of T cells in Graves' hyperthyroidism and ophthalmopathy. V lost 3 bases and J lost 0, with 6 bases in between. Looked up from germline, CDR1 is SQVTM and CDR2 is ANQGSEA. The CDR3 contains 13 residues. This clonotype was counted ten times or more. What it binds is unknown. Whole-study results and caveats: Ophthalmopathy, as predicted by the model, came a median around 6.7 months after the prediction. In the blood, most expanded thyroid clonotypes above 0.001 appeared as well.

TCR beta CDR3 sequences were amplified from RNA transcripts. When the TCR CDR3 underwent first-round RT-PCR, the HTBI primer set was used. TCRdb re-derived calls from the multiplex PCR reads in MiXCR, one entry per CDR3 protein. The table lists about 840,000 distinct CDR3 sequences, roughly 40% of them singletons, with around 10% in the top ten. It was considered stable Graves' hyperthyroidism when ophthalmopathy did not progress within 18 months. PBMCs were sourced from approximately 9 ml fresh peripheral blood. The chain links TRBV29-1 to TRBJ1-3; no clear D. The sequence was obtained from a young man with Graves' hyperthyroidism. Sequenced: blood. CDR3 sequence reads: CSVEDGSGNTIYF. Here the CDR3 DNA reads TGCAGCGTTGAGGACGGCTCTGGAAACACCATATATTTT.